The clone carrying this TCR beta chain was observed a few times. Antigen: not known. Among all donors, each was a healthy Caucasian. Germline lookup yields CDR1 MNHEY and CDR2 SVGEGT. CDR3 length: 14 residues. Trimming cost V 2 bases and J 1 base, with 9 bases left between them. This entry comes from a study of identical twins. Study-wide results and limits: Fewer insertions characterized abundant cord blood beta clonotypes, whereas memory repertoires showed none.

TCRdb used MiXCR to reprocess the 5' RACE reads, holding one entry per CDR3 protein. The table shows 200,000 or so distinct CDR3 sequences, with under 10% occurring only once. These sequences were also reported in another study, on yellow fever vaccine responses in identical twins.

The material sequenced was memory (CD45RO+) T cells sorted from blood. The clonotype comes from a woman between 18 and 30 years old in good health. The chain combines TRBV6-2 or TRBV6-3 with TRBJ2-7; tentatively, D is TRBD1 (6 bases). This chain's CDR3 is CASSYRTESYEQYF. The CDR3 coding sequence is TGTGCCAGCAGTTACAGGACAGAATCCTACGAGCAGTACTTC.